This T cell receptor beta chain was sequenced in a study of T cell repertoires in cytomegalovirus infection. Whole-study context: CMV epitopes that were recently identified and HLA-C-restricted were used alongside well-studied HLA-B-restricted ones. Public TCR beta signature analysis indicated the presence of both CMV infection and matching HLA type. Study-level results: Public TCR beta family frequency separated CMV-and-HLA carriers, including in an independent cohort. HLA-C-restricted CMV clonotypes gave the most frequent clonotype in two of eight donors.

Germline V lookup: CDR1 SEHNR, CDR2 FQNEAQ (reference sequence). V lost 5 bases to trimming and J lost 5 bases, with 10 bases between them. This CDR3 contains 13 residues. TCRdb used MiXCR to reprocess the reads, holding one entry per CDR3 protein. The table records just over 450,000 distinct CDR3 sequences, approximately 46% of them present only once. This clonotype occurred a few times. Its antigen is unknown. Specimen: cultured PBMCs, collected from culture after CMV antigen stimulation. J is TRBJ1-5 and V is TRBV7-9; weak D call: TRBD1 (5 bases). This clonotype was sampled from a human donor in good health (CMV status not recorded). Some clones in this sample may be carry-over from other donors' samples. In DNA form, the CDR3 reads TGTGCCAGCAGCCAGGTGGGGGATCAGCCCCAGCATTTT. Residues: CASSQVGDQPQHF.